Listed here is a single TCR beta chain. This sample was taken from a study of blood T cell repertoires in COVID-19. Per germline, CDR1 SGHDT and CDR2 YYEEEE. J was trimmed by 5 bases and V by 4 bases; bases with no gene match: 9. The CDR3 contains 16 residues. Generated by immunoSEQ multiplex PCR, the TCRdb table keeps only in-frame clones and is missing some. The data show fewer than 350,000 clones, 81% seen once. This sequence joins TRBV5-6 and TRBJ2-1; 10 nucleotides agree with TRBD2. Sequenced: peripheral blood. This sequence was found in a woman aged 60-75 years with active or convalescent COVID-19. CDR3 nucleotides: TGTGCCAGCAGCCCGCTGCTAGCGGGGGCTCACAATGAGCAGTTCTTC. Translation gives CASSPLLAGAHNEQFF.